This T cell receptor (beta chain) was profiled in a study of identical twins (dated by TCRdb to about 2016). Study-wide context: To test whether fetal clonotypes persist, this study deep-sequenced TCR alpha and beta repertoires from monozygotic twins, from unrelated adults of various ages, and from cord blood. Replicate twin experiments were performed at different times using different library preparation protocols to rule out contamination. The full study reports these points: In monozygotic twins, recombination models systematically underestimated out-of-frame TCR alpha sharing, but the models matched the sharing seen between unrelated individuals. Invariant T cells such as MAIT and iNKT could partly confound zero-insertion analyses, though diverse VJ usage argued against this for most clonotypes. Fewer insertions were carried by abundant cord blood beta clonotypes; a weaker similar trend was observed in young adult naive repertoires, while no such trend was observed in memory repertoires. Compared with coincidental sharing between unrelated individuals, out-of-frame TCR alpha sequences shared between twins showed an excess of sequences with low generation probability. In beta out-of-frame sequences, excess twin sharing was weaker, because having fewer shared sequences lowered the signal-to-noise ratio. Because the same donors could not be followed over many years, the conclusions relied on cross-sectional statistical analysis.

With regard to this clonotype: Its antigen is unknown. No base quality information exists; no much larger clone differs at one position.

The method was 5' RACE. Sequencing instrument: Illumina HiSeq 2000. Template switching added a universal primer binding site, and the final cDNA carried a unique molecular identifier that allowed TCR cDNA molecules to be counted accurately. Specific primers in the conserved constant-segment region were used to synthesize first-strand cDNA for the TCR alpha and beta chains. To control for contamination, each cDNA library was double barcoded with a SMART-Mk sample barcode plus Illumina barcodes. TruSeq adapter sequences along with Illumina sample barcodes were introduced in two successive PCR steps. The Illumina HiSeq platform was used with custom primers to sequence TCR alpha and beta cDNA libraries. In the paper's pipeline: MiGEC was used to process raw reads and extract unique molecular identifiers, and MiXCR was used to find CDR3 positions. Recombination models were inferred per individual with the repgenHMM and IGoR tools using an EM algorithm. Shared clonotype analysis was performed with the tcR package in R, normalizing sharing by the product of cloneset sizes. Out-of-frame nonproductive sequences were analyzed to study raw recombination free of thymic and clonal selection effects. The raw public reads went through TCRdb reprocessing: fastp at Q25, MiXCR clone calling, in-frame beta chains kept. Each CDR3 protein appears once, grouped with its most common genes and DNA. For this entry, the V and J calls and clone size follow TCRdb and not the study's own pipeline. A total of around 1.7 million distinct CDR3 sequences appear in this sample, around a third of them only once. Roughly 0.3% of the sample lies in the top ten.

V lost 5 bases and J lost 1 base; the stretch between them is 13 bases long. The germline V gene provides CDR1 MRHNA and CDR2 SNTAGT. The CDR3 runs 15 residues from the cysteine to the phenylalanine. The CDR3 DNA has 45 bases and is translated from base 1. Only healthy Caucasian donors were included. The sample comprised cord blood. This TCR was recovered from a newborn girl in good health. This chain is built from TRBV6-4 and TRBJ2-3; TRBD2 is perhaps the D gene, given 5 matching bases. In nucleotides, the sequence is TGTGCCAGCAGTCGGACTTTCCGGGGCACAGATACGCAGTATTTT. Its amino acids are CASSRTFRGTDTQYF.